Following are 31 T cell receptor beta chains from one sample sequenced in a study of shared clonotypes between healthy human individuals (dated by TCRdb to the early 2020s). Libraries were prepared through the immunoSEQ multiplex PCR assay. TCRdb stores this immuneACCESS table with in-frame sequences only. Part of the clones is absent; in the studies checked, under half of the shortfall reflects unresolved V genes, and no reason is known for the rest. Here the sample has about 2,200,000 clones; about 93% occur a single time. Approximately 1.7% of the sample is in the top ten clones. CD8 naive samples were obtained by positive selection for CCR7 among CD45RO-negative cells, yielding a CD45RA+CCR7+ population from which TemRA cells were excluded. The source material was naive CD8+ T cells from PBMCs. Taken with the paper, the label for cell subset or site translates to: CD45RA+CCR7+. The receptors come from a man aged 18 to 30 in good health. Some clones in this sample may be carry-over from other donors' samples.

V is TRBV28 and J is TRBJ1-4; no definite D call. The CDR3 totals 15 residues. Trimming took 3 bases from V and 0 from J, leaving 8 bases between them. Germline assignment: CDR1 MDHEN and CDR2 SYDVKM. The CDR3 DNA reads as TGTGCCAGCAGTTTTACGGCCTCAACTAATGAAAAACTGTTTTTT. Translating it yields CASSFTASTNEKLFF.

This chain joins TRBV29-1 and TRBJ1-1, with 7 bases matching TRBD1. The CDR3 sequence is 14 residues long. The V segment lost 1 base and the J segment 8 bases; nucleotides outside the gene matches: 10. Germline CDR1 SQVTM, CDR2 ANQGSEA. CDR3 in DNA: TGCAGCGTTGAAGGGACCACAGGGGCAAGGGAAGCTTTCTTT. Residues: CSVEGTTGAREAFF.

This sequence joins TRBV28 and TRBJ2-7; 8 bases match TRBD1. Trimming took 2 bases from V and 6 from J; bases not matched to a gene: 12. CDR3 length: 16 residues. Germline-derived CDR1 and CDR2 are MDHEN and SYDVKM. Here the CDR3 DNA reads TGTGCCAGCAGTTTAGGTAGGGCAGGGGGCTCGGGCGAGCAGTACTTC. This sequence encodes CASSLGRAGGSGEQYF.

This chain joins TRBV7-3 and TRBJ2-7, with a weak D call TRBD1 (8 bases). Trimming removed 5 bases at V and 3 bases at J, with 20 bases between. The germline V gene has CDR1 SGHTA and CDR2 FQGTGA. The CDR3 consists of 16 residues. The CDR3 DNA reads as TGTGCCAGCAGCCAGGGGGCTAGCGGCCGAAGCTACGAGCAGTACTTC. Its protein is CASSQGASGRSYEQYF.

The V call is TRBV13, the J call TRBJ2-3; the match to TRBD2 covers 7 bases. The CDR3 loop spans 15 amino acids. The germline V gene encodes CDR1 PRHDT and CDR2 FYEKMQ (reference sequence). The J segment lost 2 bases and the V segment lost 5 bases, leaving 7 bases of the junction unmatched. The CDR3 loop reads CASSPGGSDTDTQYF. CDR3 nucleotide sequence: TGTGCCAGCAGCCCCGGGGGGTCCGACACAGATACGCAGTATTTT.

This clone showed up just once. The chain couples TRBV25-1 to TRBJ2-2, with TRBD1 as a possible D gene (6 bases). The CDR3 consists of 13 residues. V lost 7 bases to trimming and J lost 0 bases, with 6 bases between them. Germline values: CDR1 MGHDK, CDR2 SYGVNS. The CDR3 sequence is CASNRANTGELFF. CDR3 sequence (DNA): TGTGCCAGCAACAGGGCGAACACCGGGGAGCTGTTTTTT.

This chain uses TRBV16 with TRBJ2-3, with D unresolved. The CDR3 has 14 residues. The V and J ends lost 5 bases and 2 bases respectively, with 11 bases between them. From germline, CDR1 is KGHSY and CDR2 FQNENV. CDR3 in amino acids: CASSDQGFTDTQYF. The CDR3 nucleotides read TGTGCCAGCAGCGACCAAGGATTCACAGATACGCAGTATTTT.

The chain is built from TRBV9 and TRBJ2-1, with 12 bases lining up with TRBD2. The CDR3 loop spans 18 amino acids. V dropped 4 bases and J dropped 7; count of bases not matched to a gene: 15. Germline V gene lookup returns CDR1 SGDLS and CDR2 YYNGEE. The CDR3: CASSPRTSGTGPWNEQFF. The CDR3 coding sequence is TGTGCCAGCAGCCCAAGGACTAGCGGGACGGGCCCGTGGAATGAGCAGTTCTTC.

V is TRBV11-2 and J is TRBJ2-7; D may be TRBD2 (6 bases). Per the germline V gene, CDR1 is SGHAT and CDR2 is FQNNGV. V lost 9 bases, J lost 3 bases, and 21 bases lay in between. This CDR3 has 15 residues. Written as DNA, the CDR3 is TGTGCCAGTACCCGGGCGGGACTTTATCACTACGAGCAGTACTTC. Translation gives CASTRAGLYHYEQYF.

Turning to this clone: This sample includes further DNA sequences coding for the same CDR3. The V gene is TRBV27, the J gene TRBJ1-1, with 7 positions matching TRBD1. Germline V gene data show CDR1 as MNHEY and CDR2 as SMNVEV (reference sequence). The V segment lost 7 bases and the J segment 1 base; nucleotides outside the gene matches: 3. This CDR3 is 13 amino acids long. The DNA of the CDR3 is TGTGCCAGCACCCAGGGGGGGAACACTGAAGCTTTCTTT. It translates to CASTQGGNTEAFF.

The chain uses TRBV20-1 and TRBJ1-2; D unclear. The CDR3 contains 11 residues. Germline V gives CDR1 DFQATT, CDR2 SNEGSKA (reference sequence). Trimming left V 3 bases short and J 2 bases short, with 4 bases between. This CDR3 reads CSASDNYGYTF. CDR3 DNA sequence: TGCAGTGCTAGCGACAACTATGGCTACACCTTC.

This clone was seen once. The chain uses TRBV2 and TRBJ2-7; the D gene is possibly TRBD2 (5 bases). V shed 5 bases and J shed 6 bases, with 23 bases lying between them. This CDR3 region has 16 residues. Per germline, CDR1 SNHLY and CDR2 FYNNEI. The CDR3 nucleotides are TGTGCCAGCAGTTCCCCAGCAAGCCCCGGAGGTGGCGAGCAGTACTTC. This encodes CASSSPASPGGGEQYF.

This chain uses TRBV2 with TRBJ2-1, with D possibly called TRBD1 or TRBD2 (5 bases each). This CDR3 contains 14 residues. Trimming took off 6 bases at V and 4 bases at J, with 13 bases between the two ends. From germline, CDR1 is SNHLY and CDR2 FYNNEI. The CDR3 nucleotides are TGTGCCAGCAGGGGGGTAGGGGCGTACAATGAGCAGTTCTTC. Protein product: CASRGVGAYNEQFF.

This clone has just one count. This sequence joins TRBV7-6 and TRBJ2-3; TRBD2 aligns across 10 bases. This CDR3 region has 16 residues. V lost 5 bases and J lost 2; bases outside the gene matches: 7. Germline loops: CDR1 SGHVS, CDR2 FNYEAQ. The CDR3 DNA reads TGTGCCAGCAGCCCATGGACTAGCGGCATCACAGATACGCAGTATTTT. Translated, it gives CASSPWTSGITDTQYF.

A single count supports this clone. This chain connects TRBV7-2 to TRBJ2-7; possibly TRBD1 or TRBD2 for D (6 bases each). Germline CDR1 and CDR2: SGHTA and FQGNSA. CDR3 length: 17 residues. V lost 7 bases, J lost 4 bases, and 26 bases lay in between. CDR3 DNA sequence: TGTGCCAGCACCGTCTACGGGTCCCCGGGGGCGGGATACGAGCAGTACTTC. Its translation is CASTVYGSPGAGYEQYF. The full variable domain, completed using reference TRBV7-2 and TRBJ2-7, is GAGVSQSPSNKVTEKGKDVELRCDPISGHTALYWYRQSLGQGLEFLIYFQGNSAPDKSGLPSDRFSAERTGGSVSTLTIQRTQQEDSAVYLCASTVYGSPGAGYEQYFGPGTRLTVT.

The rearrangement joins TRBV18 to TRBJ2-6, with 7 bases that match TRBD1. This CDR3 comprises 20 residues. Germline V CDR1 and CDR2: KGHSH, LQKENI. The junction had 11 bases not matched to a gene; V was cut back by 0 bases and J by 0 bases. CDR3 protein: CASSPPVRRGQLSGANVLTF. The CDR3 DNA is TGTGCCAGCTCACCACCCGTAAGACGGGGACAGCTCTCTGGGGCCAACGTCCTGACTTTC.

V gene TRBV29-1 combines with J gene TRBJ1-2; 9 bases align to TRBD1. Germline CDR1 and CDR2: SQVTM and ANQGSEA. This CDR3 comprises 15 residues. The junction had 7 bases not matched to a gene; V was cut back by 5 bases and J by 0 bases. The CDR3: CSVSTRQGANYGYTF. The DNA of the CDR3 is TGCAGCGTTAGTACGCGACAGGGGGCTAACTATGGCTACACCTTC.

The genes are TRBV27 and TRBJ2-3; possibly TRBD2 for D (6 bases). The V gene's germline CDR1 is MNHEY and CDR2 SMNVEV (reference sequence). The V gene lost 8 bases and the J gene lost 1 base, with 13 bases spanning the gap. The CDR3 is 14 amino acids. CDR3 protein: CASSAGPGTDTQYF. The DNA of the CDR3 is TGTGCCAGCTCAGCGGGCCCAGGCACAGATACGCAGTATTTT.

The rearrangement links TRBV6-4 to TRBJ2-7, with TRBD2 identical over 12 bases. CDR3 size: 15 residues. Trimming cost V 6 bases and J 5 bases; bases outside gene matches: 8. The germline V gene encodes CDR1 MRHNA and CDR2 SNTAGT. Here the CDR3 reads CASSGLAGGKHEQYF. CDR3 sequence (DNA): TGTGCCAGCAGCGGCCTAGCGGGAGGGAAGCACGAGCAGTACTTC.

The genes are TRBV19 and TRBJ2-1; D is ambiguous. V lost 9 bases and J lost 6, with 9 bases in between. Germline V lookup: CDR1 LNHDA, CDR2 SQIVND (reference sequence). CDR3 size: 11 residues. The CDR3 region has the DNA TGTGCCAGCCGATACGGCAATGAGCAGTTCTTC. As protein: CASRYGNEQFF.

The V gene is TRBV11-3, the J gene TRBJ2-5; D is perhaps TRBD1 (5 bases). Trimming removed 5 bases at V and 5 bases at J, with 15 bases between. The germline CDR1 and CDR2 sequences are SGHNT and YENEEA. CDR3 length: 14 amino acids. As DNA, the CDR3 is TGTGCCAGCAGCCCCAGGGCCGGTGAGGAGACCCAGTACTTC. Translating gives CASSPRAGEETQYF.

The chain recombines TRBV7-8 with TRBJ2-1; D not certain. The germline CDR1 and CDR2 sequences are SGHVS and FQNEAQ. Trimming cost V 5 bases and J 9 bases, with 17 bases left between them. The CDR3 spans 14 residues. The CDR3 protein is CASSLLGRNTEQFF. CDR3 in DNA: TGTGCCAGCAGCCTATTAGGACGTAATACTGAGCAGTTCTTC.

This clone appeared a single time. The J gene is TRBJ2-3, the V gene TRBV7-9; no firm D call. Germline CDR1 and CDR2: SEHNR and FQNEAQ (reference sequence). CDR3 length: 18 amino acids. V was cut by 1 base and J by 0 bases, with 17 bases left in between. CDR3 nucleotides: TGTGCCAGCAGCTTAGGAGGTGGCGTTCGGTTCAGCACAGATACGCAGTATTTT. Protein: CASSLGGGVRFSTDTQYF.

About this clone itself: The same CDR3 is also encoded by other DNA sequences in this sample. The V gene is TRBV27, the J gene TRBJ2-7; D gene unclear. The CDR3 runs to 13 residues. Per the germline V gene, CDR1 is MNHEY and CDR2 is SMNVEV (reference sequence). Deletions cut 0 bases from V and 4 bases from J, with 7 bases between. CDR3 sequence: CASSLSVRYEQYF. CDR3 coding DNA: TGTGCCAGCAGTTTATCGGTCCGGTACGAGCAGTACTTC.

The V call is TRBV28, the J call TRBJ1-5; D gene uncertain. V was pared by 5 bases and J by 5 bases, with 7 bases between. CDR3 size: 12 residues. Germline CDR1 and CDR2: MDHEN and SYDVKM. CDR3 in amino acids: CASSGVDQPQHF. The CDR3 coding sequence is TGTGCCAGCAGTGGGGTCGATCAGCCCCAGCATTTT.

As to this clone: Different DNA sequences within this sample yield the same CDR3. CDR3 sequence: CASSAGTSGTYEQYF. Here the CDR3 DNA reads TGTGCCAGCAGCGCCGGGACTAGCGGCACCTACGAGCAGTACTTC. This chain links TRBV9 with TRBJ2-7; 11 positions match TRBD2. CDR1 is SGDLS, CDR2 YYNGEE, per germline. The V segment lost 3 bases and the J segment 2 bases; nucleotides outside the gene matches: 4. The CDR3 is 15 residues long.

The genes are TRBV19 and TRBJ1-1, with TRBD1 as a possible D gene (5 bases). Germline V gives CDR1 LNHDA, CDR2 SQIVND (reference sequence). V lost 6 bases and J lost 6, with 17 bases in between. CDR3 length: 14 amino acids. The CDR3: CASSLGTIGAEAFF. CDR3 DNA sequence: TGTGCCAGTAGCCTAGGGACTATTGGGGCTGAAGCTTTCTTT.

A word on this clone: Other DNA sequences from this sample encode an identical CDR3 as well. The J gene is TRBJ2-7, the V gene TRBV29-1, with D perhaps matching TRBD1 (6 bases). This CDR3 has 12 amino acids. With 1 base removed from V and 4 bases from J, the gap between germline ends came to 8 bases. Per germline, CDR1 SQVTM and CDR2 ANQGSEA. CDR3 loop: CSVEGTGYEQYF. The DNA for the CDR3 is TGCAGCGTTGAAGGTACAGGGTACGAGCAGTACTTC.

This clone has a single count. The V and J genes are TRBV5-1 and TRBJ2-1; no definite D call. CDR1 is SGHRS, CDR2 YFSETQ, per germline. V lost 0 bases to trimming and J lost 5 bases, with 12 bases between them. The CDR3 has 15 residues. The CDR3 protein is CASSLGDLANNEQFF. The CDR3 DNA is TGCGCCAGCAGCTTGGGAGACTTAGCTAACAATGAGCAGTTCTTC.

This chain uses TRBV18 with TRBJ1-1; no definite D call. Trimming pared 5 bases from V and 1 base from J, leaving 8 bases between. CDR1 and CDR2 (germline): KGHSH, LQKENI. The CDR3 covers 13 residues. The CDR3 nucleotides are TGTGCCAGCTCAGATACAGAGAACACTGAAGCTTTCTTT. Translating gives CASSDTENTEAFF.

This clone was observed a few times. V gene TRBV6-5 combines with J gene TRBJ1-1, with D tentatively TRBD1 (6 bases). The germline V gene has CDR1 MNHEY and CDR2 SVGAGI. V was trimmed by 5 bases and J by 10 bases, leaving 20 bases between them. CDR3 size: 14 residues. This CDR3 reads CASSQPGQGVSAFF. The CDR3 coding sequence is TGTGCCAGCAGTCAACCGGGACAAGGGGTTTCAGCTTTCTTT.